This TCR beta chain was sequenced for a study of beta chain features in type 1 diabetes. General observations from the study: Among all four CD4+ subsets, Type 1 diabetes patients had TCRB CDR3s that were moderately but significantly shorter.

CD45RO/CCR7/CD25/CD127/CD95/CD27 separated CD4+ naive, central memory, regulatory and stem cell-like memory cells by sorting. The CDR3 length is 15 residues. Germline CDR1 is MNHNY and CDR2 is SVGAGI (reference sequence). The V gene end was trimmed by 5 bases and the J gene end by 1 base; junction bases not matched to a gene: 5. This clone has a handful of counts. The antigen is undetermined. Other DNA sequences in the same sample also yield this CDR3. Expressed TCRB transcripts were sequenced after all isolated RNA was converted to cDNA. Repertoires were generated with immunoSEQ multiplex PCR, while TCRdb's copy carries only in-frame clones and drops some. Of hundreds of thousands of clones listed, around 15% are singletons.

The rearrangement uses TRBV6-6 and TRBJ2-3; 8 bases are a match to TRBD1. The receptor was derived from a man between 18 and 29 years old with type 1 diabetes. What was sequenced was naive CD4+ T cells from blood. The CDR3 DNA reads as TGTGCCAGCAGTGCCCCGGACAGGGGCACAGATACGCAGTATTTT. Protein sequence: CASSAPDRGTDTQYF.